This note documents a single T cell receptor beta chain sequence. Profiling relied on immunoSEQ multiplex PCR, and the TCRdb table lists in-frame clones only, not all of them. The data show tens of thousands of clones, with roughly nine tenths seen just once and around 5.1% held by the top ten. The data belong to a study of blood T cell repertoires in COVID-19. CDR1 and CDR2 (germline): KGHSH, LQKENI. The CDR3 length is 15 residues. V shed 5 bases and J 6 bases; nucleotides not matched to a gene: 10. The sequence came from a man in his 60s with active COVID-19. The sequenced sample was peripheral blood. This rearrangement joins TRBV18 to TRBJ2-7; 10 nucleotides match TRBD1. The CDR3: CASSTSGQGITEQYF. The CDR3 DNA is TGTGCCAGCTCAACCTCGGGACAGGGGATAACCGAGCAGTACTTC. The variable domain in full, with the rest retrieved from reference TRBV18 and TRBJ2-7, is NAGVMQNPRHLVRRRGQEARLRCSPMKGHSHVYWYRQLPEEGLKFMVYLQKENIIDESGMPKERFSAEFPKEGPSILRIQQVVRGDSAAYFCASSTSGQGITEQYFGPGTRLTVT.